This is a list of T cell receptor beta chains from one sample in a study of CD8 T cells in ankylosing spondylitis. MiXCR, applied by TCRdb to the 5' RACE reads, yields one record per CDR3 protein. The profile shows some 63,000 distinct CDR3 sequences, roughly 6.1% of them singletons. The sequenced material came from synovial fluid, either unsorted or a sorted T cell fraction (not recorded which). These receptors were collected from a male donor with ankylosing spondylitis. Both conserved end residues are part of each CDR3. Each record gives: CDR3 length, D gene, J gene, clone size, V gene, CDR3 DNA, CDR3 protein. A D gene is named only where the DNA matches it firmly. Clone size is not always given. Where it is, it says once, few, many or a class for expanded clones.

14 | TRBD1 | TRBJ1-2 | few | TRBV5-1 | TGCGCCAGCAGCATACAGACAGGGCTGTATGGCTACACCTTC | CASSIQTGLYGYTF
15 | - | TRBJ1-5 | many | TRBV7-8 | TGTGCCAGCAGCTTAGGCAGGGGAGGCAATCAGCCCCAGCATTTT | CASSLGRGGNQPQHF
13 | TRBD2 | TRBJ2-1 | many | TRBV20-1 | TGCAGTGCTCTTAGCGGGACCTTCAATGAGCAGTTCTTC | CSALSGTFNEQFF
14 | TRBD2 | TRBJ2-1 | many | TRBV11-2 | TGTGCCAGCCGTCGGGGGGACGCTCGGAATGAGCAGTTCTTC | CASRRGDARNEQFF
13 | - | TRBJ1-1 | many | TRBV5-5 | - | CVSSSSTGTEAFF
13 | - | TRBJ1-1 | many | TRBV25-1 | TGTGCCAGCAGTGAAAGGGACACCAGCCCAGCTTTCTTT | CASSERDTSPAFF
14 | - | TRBJ2-3 | many | TRBV20-1 | TGCAGTGCCATGAGAGGGGGGAACACAGATACGCAGTATTTT | CSAMRGGNTDTQYF
10 | - | TRBJ1-1 | many | TRBV6-1 | TGTGCCAGCAGTGGTGGCGAGGCTTTCTTT | CASSGGEAFF
15 | TRBD1 | TRBJ1-4 | - | TRBV6-1 | TGTGCCAGCGTGGCCTGGCGGGACAGCCTTGAAAAACTGTTTTTT | CASVAWRDSLEKLFF
14 | - | TRBJ1-2 | - | TRBV19 | TGTGCCAGTAGCCCGGGTAGGGGCACCTATGGCTACACCTTC | CASSPGRGTYGYTF
15 | - | TRBJ1-1 | many | TRBV5-1 | TGCGCCAGCTGCAGGACGTCGGGCCAGAACACTGAAGCTTTCTTT | CASCRTSGQNTEAFF
14 | - | TRBJ1-2 | few | TRBV28 | TGTGCCAGCAGTTCCTCGGGACGCAGCTATGGCTACACCTTC | CASSSSGRSYGYTF
14 | TRBD1 | TRBJ2-7 | many | TRBV11-3 | TGTGCCAGCAGCTTAGTTGGGACAGGGTACGAGCAGTACTTC | CASSLVGTGYEQYF
15 | - | TRBJ2-1 | few | TRBV28 | TGTGCCAGCAGTTTATATAGCGCGGAAACCGGTGAGCAGTTCTTC | CASSLYSAETGEQFF
16 | - | TRBJ2-7 | many | TRBV10-3 | TGTGCCATCAGTGATTATCGATCAGGGAGCTCCTACGAGCAGTACTTC | CAISDYRSGSSYEQYF
14 | - | TRBJ1-1 | many | TRBV5-1 | TGCGCCAGCAGCGGTCGCGGAGGGGACACTGAAGCTTTCTTT | CASSGRGGDTEAFF
15 | - | TRBJ1-1 | many | TRBV6-2/TRBV6-3 | TGTGCCAGCAGTACCGGGACACTATCCTCCCCACGGGCTTTCTTT | CASSTGTLSSPRAFF
15 | TRBD1 | TRBJ1-5 | many | TRBV6-1 | TGTGCCAGCAGTCCGTGGGACAGAGAGAATCAGCCCCAGCATTTT | CASSPWDRENQPQHF
15 | - | TRBJ1-2 | many | TRBV5-1 | TGCGCCAGCAGCGTGACAGGCGAACTTGTTCGTGGCTACACCTTC | CASSVTGELVRGYTF
14 | - | TRBJ1-6 | many | TRBV29-1 | TGCAGCGTTAGCGGCCACGGAGGGGATTCACCCCTCCACTTT | CSVSGHGGDSPLHF
15 | - | TRBJ2-3 | many | TRBV5-1 | TGCGCCAGCATCCCCACCGGATCTGTCACAGATACGCAGTATTTT | CASIPTGSVTDTQYF
15 | - | TRBJ2-1 | few | TRBV11-3 | TGTGCCAGCAGCTTAGAACAGGGCTCCTACAATGAGCAGTTCTTC | CASSLEQGSYNEQFF
13 | - | TRBJ2-1 | few | TRBV4-3 | TGCGCCAGCAGCCGAGCCGGCTACAATGAGCAGTTCTTC | CASSRAGYNEQFF
16 | - | TRBJ2-7 | many | TRBV5-1 | TGCGCCAGCAGCTTGGAACAGCTCCGGGCCACCTACGAGCAGTACTTC | CASSLEQLRATYEQYF
15 | - | TRBJ2-1 | medium-sized | TRBV3-1 | TGTGCCAGCAGCCAAGCCCCCGGCGGAGTATCTGAGCAGTTCTTC | CASSQAPGGVSEQFF
14 | TRBD2 | TRBJ2-5 | many | TRBV5-1 | TGCGCCAGCAGGTCGGGACTAACGCAAGAGACCCAGTACTTC | CASRSGLTQETQYF
16 | TRBD2 | TRBJ2-3 | few | TRBV5-1 | TGCGCCAGCAGCTTGGCGGTAGCGGGAGACGCAGATACGCAGTATTTT | CASSLAVAGDADTQYF
15 | TRBD2 | TRBJ2-5 | medium-sized | TRBV6-2/TRBV6-3 | TGTGCCAGCAGTCCACTAGCGGGAATCGGAGAGACCCAGTACTTC | CASSPLAGIGETQYF
15 | TRBD2 | TRBJ2-5 | many | TRBV2 | TGTGCCAGCGCGAAGGAAGGCCTAACCGCGGGGGCCCAGTACTTC | CASAKEGLTAGAQYF
13 | - | TRBJ2-1 | few | TRBV4-2 | TGTGCCAGCAGCCAGGGGGTAGGAGATGAGCAGTTCTTC | CASSQGVGDEQFF
14 | TRBD1 | TRBJ2-7 | - | TRBV9 | TGTGCCAGCAGCGTAGCCGGACAGGGGAGTGAGCAGTACTTC | CASSVAGQGSEQYF
13 | - | TRBJ1-2 | - | TRBV6-1 | TGTGCCAGCAGACCCGACAGACGCTATGGCTACACCTTC | CASRPDRRYGYTF
13 | - | TRBJ1-5 | few | TRBV19 | TGTGCCAGTAGTACCGGGGCGGATCAGCCCCAGCATTTT | CASSTGADQPQHF
15 | TRBD2 | TRBJ2-1 | few | TRBV5-1 | TGCGCCAGCAGCTGGTCGGGACTAGCGGTGGGTGAGCAGTTCTTC | CASSWSGLAVGEQFF
13 | - | TRBJ1-5 | few | TRBV28 | TGTGCCAGCACCGTGAGAAGCAATCAGCCCCAGCATTTT | CASTVRSNQPQHF
13 | - | TRBJ2-1 | many | TRBV5-1 | TGCGCCAGCAGCTCGAGGGCTAACAATGAGCAGTTCTTC | CASSSRANNEQFF
16 | - | TRBJ2-6 | few | TRBV18 | TGTGCCAGCTCGCGGCTACAGGGTTATGGGGCCAACGTCCTGACTTTC | CASSRLQGYGANVLTF
15 | TRBD2 | TRBJ2-3 | many | TRBV29-1 | TGCAGCGTTTCAGGAGGACTAGCGGGAGGGTATACGCAGTATTTT | CSVSGGLAGGYTQYF
14 | - | TRBJ1-2 | many | TRBV5-1 | TGCGCCAGCAGCCCGGACGGGTTTAACTATGGCTACACCTTC | CASSPDGFNYGYTF
13 | - | TRBJ1-6 | few | TRBV20-1 | TGCAGTGCTAGGGAGCAGGGTAGTTCACCCCTCCACTTT | CSAREQGSSPLHF
15 | - | TRBJ1-2 | many | TRBV3-1 | TGTGCCAGCAGTCCCCCGGGAGGGTTCGTGGATGGCTACACCTTC | CASSPPGGFVDGYTF
13 | - | TRBJ2-7 | many | TRBV7-2 | TGTGCCAGCAGCTCGGCCGGATCCTACGAGCAGTACTTC | CASSSAGSYEQYF
13 | - | TRBJ2-2 | many | TRBV20-1 | TGCAGTGCTACCCCCGAGGGCACCGGGGAGCTGTTTTTT | CSATPEGTGELFF
15 | TRBD2 | TRBJ2-1 | few | TRBV2 | TGTGCCAGCAGTTTAGCGGGCTACTCCTACAATGAGCAGTTCTTC | CASSLAGYSYNEQFF
15 | TRBD1 | TRBJ2-7 | many | TRBV28 | TGTGCCAGCAGACCTCAAGACAGGGCTTTCTACGAGCAGTACTTC | CASRPQDRAFYEQYF
16 | TRBD2 | TRBJ2-5 | - | TRBV28 | TGTGCCAGCAGCTCACCCGGACTAGCGGGGGTAGAGACCCAGTACTTC | CASSSPGLAGVETQYF
13 | TRBD2 | TRBJ2-7 | few | TRBV3-1 | TGTGCCAGTGGGGGACTAGCGGGAGTCGAGCAGTACTTC | CASGGLAGVEQYF
12 | - | TRBJ2-4 | many | TRBV7-9 | TGTGCCAGCAGCTTAGGGGGTGGCTCTAGCTACTTC | CASSLGGGSSYF
12 | - | TRBJ1-3 | few | TRBV12-3/TRBV12-4 | TGTGCCAGCAGGGAGGGTCGAAACACCATATATTTT | CASREGRNTIYF
16 | TRBD1 | TRBJ1-4 | - | TRBV28 | TGTGCCAGCAGTGGACAGGGGACTACAACTAATGAAAAACTGTTTTTT | CASSGQGTTTNEKLFF
15 | - | TRBJ2-3 | few | TRBV19 | TGTGCCAGTAGTATGACGTGGGGCCGCACAGATACGCAGTATTTT | CASSMTWGRTDTQYF